This T cell receptor (beta chain) was identified in a study of blood T cell repertoires in COVID-19. Study summary: Material from acute and convalescent COVID-19 was sourced from the United States, Italy and Spain. The analysed material was cDNA or gDNA that came from T cells, B-cell-depleted T cells, or PBMCs.

In the source study's methods: Counts of nucleated cells, estimated from reference gene primer amplification, were obtained. Method: immunoSEQ multiplex PCR; TCRdb's copy keeps in-frame clones and lacks some. Clone size and V and J calls were adopted from that table, with D and trimming inferred from the DNA. The table lists about 180,000 clones, 83% of them singletons. Patients in Seattle were enrolled during active infection, then followed longitudinally. The receptor comes from a woman aged 70-85 years with COVID-19, enrolled during active disease. Sequencing was performed on peripheral blood.

CDR3 amino acids: CASSQNRGNNEKLFF. CDR3 sequence (DNA): TGCGCCAGCAGCCAAAACAGGGGAAATAATGAAAAACTGTTTTTT. The V gene is TRBV5-1, the J gene TRBJ1-4; the match to TRBD1 covers 7 bases. The ends lost 4 bases at V and 4 bases at J; junction bases unmatched: 7. This CDR3 is 15 amino acids long. The germline gives CDR1 SGHRS, CDR2 YFSETQ.